These 23 T cell receptor beta chains originate from one sample sequenced in a study of cytomegalovirus exposure and HLA in healthy donors. In the PCR, 60 Vbeta and 13 Jbeta primers were used. The method was immunoSEQ multiplex PCR; TCRdb's version includes in-frame clones alone and lacks a portion of them. The table records approximately 150,000 clones, 88% of them present only once. The sample comprised PBMCs. The origin of the receptors is a woman in her 40s in good health and CMV-seronegative.

The chain is built from TRBV28 and TRBJ2-1, with D possibly being TRBD2 (6 bases). The CDR3 loop spans 15 amino acids. The V gene lost 2 bases and the J gene lost 0 bases, with 8 bases spanning the gap. Germline loops: CDR1 MDHEN, CDR2 SYDVKM. CDR3 nucleotides: TGTGCCAGCAGTTTAGCGGGAAGCTCCTACAATGAGCAGTTCTTC. Translating gives CASSLAGSSYNEQFF.

This clone was counted between two and nine times. This chain uses TRBV7-2 with TRBJ2-3; possible D gene TRBD2, 5 bases. Germline CDR1 is SGHTA and CDR2 is FQGNSA. Trimming took 1 base from V and 2 from J, leaving 16 bases between them. The CDR3 contains 17 residues. The chain's CDR3 is CASSLVYGAELTDTQYF. In DNA, the CDR3 is TGTGCCAGCAGCTTAGTTTATGGAGCGGAGCTCACAGATACGCAGTATTTT. Combining the CDR3 with reference TRBV7-2 and TRBJ2-3 gives the whole variable domain GAGVSQSPSNKVTEKGKDVELRCDPISGHTALYWYRQSLGQGLEFLIYFQGNSAPDKSGLPSDRFSAERTGGSVSTLTIQRTQQEDSAVYLCASSLVYGAELTDTQYFGPGTRLTVL.

This clone was counted once. This sequence joins TRBV10-3 and TRBJ1-2; TRBD1 agrees at 7 bases. The CDR3 sequence is 12 residues long. The V and J ends lost 7 bases and 5 bases, in that order; junction bases with no gene match: 4. The germline gives CDR1 ENHRY, CDR2 SYGVKD. The CDR3 DNA follows: TGTGCCATCACTACGGGACAGTATGGCTACACCTTC. Its protein product is CAITTGQYGYTF.

The chain combines TRBV28 with TRBJ2-7; D perhaps matches TRBD1 (6 bases). Germline lookup yields CDR1 MDHEN and CDR2 SYDVKM. The CDR3 is 16 residues long. With 5 bases removed from V and 2 bases from J, the gap between germline ends came to 19 bases. In DNA form, the CDR3 reads TGTGCCAGCAGTGCCCCTGACAGGCGAGGAACCTACGAGCAGTACTTC. This gives the protein CASSAPDRRGTYEQYF.

CDR3 loop: CASSLSGQGAEEQYF. The CDR3 coding sequence is TGTGCCAGCAGCTTGAGTGGACAGGGGGCGGAGGAGCAGTACTTC. The rearrangement joins TRBV5-4 to TRBJ2-7, with 11 bases fitting TRBD1. Germline values: CDR1 SGHNT, CDR2 YYREEE (reference sequence). The CDR3 covers 15 residues. V was clipped by 1 base and J by 7 bases; unmatched bases: 7.

The CDR3: CASSLYSGTYEQYF. CDR3 DNA: TGTGCCAGCAGTTTATATTCGGGTACCTACGAGCAGTACTTC. The rearrangement links TRBV28 to TRBJ2-7; D is ambiguous. Trimming stripped 1 base from V and 2 bases from J, with 9 bases between. CDR1 is MDHEN, CDR2 SYDVKM, per germline. The CDR3 has 14 residues.

This clone was detected only once. V is TRBV6-5 and J is TRBJ2-7, with TRBD2 as a possible D gene (5 bases). This CDR3 region has 15 residues. Deletions cut 2 bases from V and 2 bases from J, with 13 bases between. The V gene's germline CDR1 is MNHEY and CDR2 SVGAGI. CDR3: CASSYGGLRAYEQYF. Here the CDR3 DNA reads TGTGCCAGCAGTTACGGAGGACTGCGTGCCTACGAGCAGTACTTC.

V usage is TRBV11-2 and J usage is TRBJ2-7; TRBD2 matches at 9 bases. Germline CDR1 is SGHAT and CDR2 is FQNNGV. The CDR3 sequence is 15 residues long. V shed 2 bases, J shed 3 bases, and the junction held 5 bases outside the gene matches. The CDR3 reads CASSLRTSGFYEQYF. CDR3 nucleotides: TGTGCCAGCAGCTTAAGAACTAGCGGGTTCTACGAGCAGTACTTC. Filled out from reference TRBV11-2 and TRBJ2-7, the complete variable domain reads EAGVAQSPRYKIIEKRQSVAFWCNPISGHATLYWYQQILGQGPKLLIQFQNNGVVDDSQLPKDRFSAERLKGVDSTLKIQPAKLEDSAVYLCASSLRTSGFYEQYFGPGTRLTVT.

The V call is TRBV6-1, the J call TRBJ2-2; 7 bases are shared with TRBD1. This CDR3 is built from 14 residues. Per the germline V gene, CDR1 is MNHNS and CDR2 is SASEGT. J gave up 2 bases and V 11 bases, and 8 bases lay outside the gene matches. CDR3: CASTRQGNTGELFF. The CDR3 nucleotides are TGTGCCTCTACGAGACAGGGTAACACCGGGGAGCTGTTTTTT.

The gene calls are TRBV13 and TRBJ1-1; 7 nucleotides line up with TRBD1. The V gene's germline CDR1 is PRHDT and CDR2 FYEKMQ (reference sequence). The trim removed 0 bases at V and 9 bases at J, leaving 7 bases unmatched. This CDR3 contains 14 residues. The CDR3: CASSLGHTGAKAFF. The CDR3 region has the DNA TGTGCCAGCAGCTTAGGGCACACAGGGGCTAAAGCTTTCTTT.

V usage is TRBV5-1 and J usage is TRBJ1-1, with D perhaps matching TRBD1 (6 bases). V lost 3 bases, J lost 0 bases, and 9 bases lay in between. CDR3 length: 14 residues. Germline V CDR1 and CDR2: SGHRS, YFSETQ. Here the CDR3 DNA reads TGCGCCAGCAGCTGGACAGACATGAACACTGAAGCTTTCTTT. Its protein is CASSWTDMNTEAFF.

This chain connects TRBV4-1 to TRBJ2-5, with D perhaps TRBD2 (6 bases). The J call could be wrong; TRBJ2-7 is a better fit for the DNA end. The CDR3 runs to 13 residues. Per germline, CDR1 MGHRA and CDR2 YSYEKL. The CDR3 here is CASSHPEGYEQYF. DNA of the CDR3: TGCGCCAGCAGCCATCCGGAGGGGTACGAGCAGTACTTC.

The chain has TRBV11-1 and TRBJ2-7; 15 nucleotides match TRBD2. V dropped 1 base and J dropped 2; count of bases not matched to a gene: 9. CDR1 and CDR2 from the germline V gene are SGHAT and FQDESV (reference sequence). CDR3 size: 19 residues. This CDR3 reads CASSLGPPGLAGGPYEQYF. CDR3 nucleotides: TGTGCCAGCAGCTTAGGCCCGCCTGGACTAGCGGGAGGGCCCTACGAGCAGTACTTC.

This clone appeared a single time. V gene TRBV5-1 combines with J gene TRBJ2-2; perhaps TRBD2 as D (5 bases). Trimming removed 5 bases from V and 2 bases from J, with 13 bases in between. CDR3 length equals 15 residues. In germline, CDR1 is SGHRS, CDR2 YFSETQ. CDR3 DNA sequence: TGCGCCAGCAGAGTTGGCGAGGGTAACACCGGGGAGCTGTTTTTT. As protein: CASRVGEGNTGELFF.

This chain joins TRBV4-1 and TRBJ2-1; D may be TRBD2 (5 bases). Looked up from germline, CDR1 is MGHRA and CDR2 is YSYEKL. Trimming took 4 bases from V and 0 from J, leaving 7 bases between them. This CDR3 spans 14 amino acids. CDR3 protein: CASSPRDSYNEQFF. In DNA form, the CDR3 reads TGCGCCAGCAGCCCCCGGGACTCCTACAATGAGCAGTTCTTC.

The rearrangement links TRBV2 to TRBJ1-1; D might be TRBD1 (6 bases). There are 16 residues in the CDR3. Germline V CDR1 and CDR2: SNHLY, FYNNEI. With 6 bases removed from V and 2 bases from J, the gap between germline ends came to 19 bases. CDR3 sequence: CASSPRGGVPNTEAFF. For the CDR3, the DNA is TGTGCCAGCAGCCCAAGAGGGGGGGTTCCAAACACTGAAGCTTTCTTT.

The rearrangement joins TRBV10-3 to TRBJ2-2; possibly TRBD1 for D (5 bases). In germline, CDR1 is ENHRY, CDR2 SYGVKD. V dropped 7 bases and J dropped 7 bases, with 13 bases sitting between them. CDR3 length: 13 residues. The CDR3 DNA reads TGTGCCATCACGGCAGGGCTGGACGGGGAGCTGTTTTTT. Translating gives CAITAGLDGELFF.

The CDR3 nucleotides are TGCGCCAGCAGCCAACTTAGTGGACTAGCGGGAGGTATTGCAGATACGCAGTATTTT. Translation: CASSQLSGLAGGIADTQYF. The chain recombines TRBV4-3 with TRBJ2-3, with 14 positions matching TRBD2. This CDR3 region has 19 residues. With 2 bases clipped from V and 4 bases from J, the junction kept 11 bases outside the gene matches. Germline lookup yields CDR1 LGHNA and CDR2 YSLEER.

The chain recombines TRBV5-5 with TRBJ2-2, with TRBD1 matching 7 bases. The CDR3 contains 14 residues. V shed 0 bases and J 6 bases; nucleotides not matched to a gene: 2. CDR1 and CDR2 (germline): SGHKS, YYEKEE (reference sequence). Written as DNA, the CDR3 is TGTGCCAGCAGCTTGGGTACAGGGGCCGGGGAGCTGTTTTTT. Amino acid sequence: CASSLGTGAGELFF.

This chain connects TRBV20-1 to TRBJ1-2, with no clear D. The CDR3 runs 11 residues. The V gene's germline CDR1 is DFQATT and CDR2 SNEGSKA (reference sequence). The germline V and J ends were trimmed by 5 bases and 7 bases, with 11 bases remaining between them. The CDR3 sequence is CSASHSSGYTF. The CDR3 DNA reads TGCAGTGCTTCACACAGCTCTGGCTACACCTTC.

This clone was observed once. The chain uses TRBV4-1 and TRBJ2-7; TRBD1 is a possible D gene (5 bases). CDR3 length equals 18 residues. Germline CDR1 reads MGHRA; CDR2 reads YSYEKL. V lost 0 bases, J lost 0 bases, and 18 bases lay in between. CDR3 sequence (DNA): TGCGCCAGCAGCCAAGAAATGGGTAGGGGAACCCTCTCCTACGAGCAGTACTTC. Protein sequence: CASSQEMGRGTLSYEQYF.

The V call is TRBV28, the J call TRBJ2-7; the D gene is possibly TRBD1 (6 bases). V was trimmed by 5 bases and J by 3 bases, leaving 11 bases between them. The CDR3 is made up of 13 amino acids. Germline CDR1 is MDHEN and CDR2 is SYDVKM. CDR3 protein: CASSHRDHYEQYF. CDR3 DNA sequence: TGTGCCAGCAGTCACAGGGACCACTACGAGCAGTACTTC.

The chain is built from TRBV5-1 and TRBJ1-2, with TRBD1 matching over 7 bases. The germline gives CDR1 SGHRS, CDR2 YFSETQ. Trimming at V came to 3 bases and at J to 8 bases, leaving 16 bases not matched to a gene. The CDR3 is 16 amino acids. CDR3 region: CASSSGTASTGGGYTF. CDR3 in DNA: TGCGCCAGCAGCTCAGGGACAGCCTCTACGGGAGGGGGCTACACCTTC.